Sequencing of this TCR beta chain was carried out in a study of blood T cells in healthy people across ages. General study findings and limits: Per million T cells, the diversity of TCR beta decreased roughly linearly as age advanced.

They isolated at least 7 million PBMCs from each sample. The germline V gene encodes CDR1 SGHVS and CDR2 FQNEAQ. The CDR3 is 16 residues long. Trimming removed 4 bases at V and 7 bases at J, with 20 bases between. A few counts support this clonotype. The antigen is unknown. Primed by a sample-barcoded 5' primer and a J-beta primer mix, a second PCR proceeded for roughly 6 to 12 cycles. A single record per CDR3 protein comes from TCRdb applying MiXCR to the 5' RACE reads. The data show roughly 1,000,000 distinct CDR3 sequences, 20% to 25% seen once. The sample was also linked to a second study, of T cells of mothers and their children.

The source material was blood. The chain employs TRBV7-8 and TRBJ2-4; a possible D gene is TRBD1 (6 bases). This clonotype was obtained from a girl aged 2 to 10 in good health. DNA of the CDR3: TGTGCCAGCAGCTCCAGGGGCCTATCAGGGGAGAACATTCAGTACTTC. Translation: CASSSRGLSGENIQYF.